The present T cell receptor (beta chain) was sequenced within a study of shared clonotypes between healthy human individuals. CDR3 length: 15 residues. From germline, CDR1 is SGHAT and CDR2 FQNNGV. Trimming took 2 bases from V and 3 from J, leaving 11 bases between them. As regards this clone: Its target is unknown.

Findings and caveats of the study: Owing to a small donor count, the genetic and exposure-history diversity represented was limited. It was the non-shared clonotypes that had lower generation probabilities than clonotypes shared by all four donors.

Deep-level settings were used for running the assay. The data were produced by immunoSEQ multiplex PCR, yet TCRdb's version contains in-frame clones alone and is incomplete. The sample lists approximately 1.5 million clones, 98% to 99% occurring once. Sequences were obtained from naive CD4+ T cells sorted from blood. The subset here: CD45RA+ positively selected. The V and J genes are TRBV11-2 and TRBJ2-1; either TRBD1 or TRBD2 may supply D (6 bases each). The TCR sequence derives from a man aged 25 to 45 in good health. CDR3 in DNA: TGTGCCAGCAGCTTACAGGGGACTGTCTACAATGAGCAGTTCTTC. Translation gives CASSLQGTVYNEQFF.